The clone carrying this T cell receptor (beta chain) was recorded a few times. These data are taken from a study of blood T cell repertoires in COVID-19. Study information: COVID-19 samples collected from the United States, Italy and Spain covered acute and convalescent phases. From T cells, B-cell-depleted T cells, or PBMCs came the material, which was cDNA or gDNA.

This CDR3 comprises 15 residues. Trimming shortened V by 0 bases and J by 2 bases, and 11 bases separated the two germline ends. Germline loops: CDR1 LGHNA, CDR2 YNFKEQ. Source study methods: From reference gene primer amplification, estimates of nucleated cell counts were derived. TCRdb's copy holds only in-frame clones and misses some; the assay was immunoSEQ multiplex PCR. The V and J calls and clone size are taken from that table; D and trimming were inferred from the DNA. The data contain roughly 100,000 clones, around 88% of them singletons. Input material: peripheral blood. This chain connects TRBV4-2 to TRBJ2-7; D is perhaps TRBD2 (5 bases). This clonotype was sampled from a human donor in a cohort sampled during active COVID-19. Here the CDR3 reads CASSQDWASTYEQYF. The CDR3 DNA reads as TGTGCCAGCAGCCAAGATTGGGCTAGCACCTACGAGCAGTACTTC.